Presented here are 30 T cell receptor beta chains from one specimen sequenced in a study of blood T cells in healthy people across ages. A sample-barcoded 5' primer and a J-beta primer mix were used in a second PCR of about 6 to 11 cycles. Each CDR3 protein is one row after TCRdb ran MiXCR on the 5' RACE reads. The sample records around 1.1 million distinct CDR3 sequences, around two fifths being singletons. The source material was blood. These receptors were collected from a man aged 18-30 years in good health.

This rearrangement joins TRBV5-6 to TRBJ1-1; TRBD1 agrees at 9 bases. The length of the CDR3 is 15 residues. Unmatched junction bases numbered 6, after V lost 2 bases and J lost 4 bases. CDR1 SGHDT and CDR2 YYEEEE come from the germline V gene. CDR3 sequence reads: CASSFGTGKGTEAFF. The CDR3 nucleotides read TGTGCCAGCAGCTTTGGGACAGGGAAGGGCACTGAAGCTTTCTTT.

The chain carries TRBV11-2 and TRBJ2-1; D is possibly TRBD1 (5 bases). Gene TRBJ2-7 matches the end of the DNA better, so the J call may be wrong. This CDR3 comprises 15 residues. CDR1 and CDR2 (germline): SGHAT, FQNNGV. CDR3 amino acids: CASSLTAGFYNEQYF. The CDR3, as DNA: TGTGCCAGCAGCTTAACGGCAGGGTTCTACAATGAGCAGTACTTC.

A few counts support this clonotype. The chain carries TRBV4-1 and TRBJ1-4; D remains ambiguous. V was clipped by 0 bases and J by 8 bases, with 7 bases between them. CDR3 length: 13 residues. In germline, CDR1 is MGHRA, CDR2 YSYEKL. The CDR3 DNA sequence: TGCGCCAGCAGCCAAGATTCGTTGGAAAAACTGTTTTTT. As protein: CASSQDSLEKLFF.

With regard to this clonotype: A single base separates this from a much larger clone, so it may be a read error. V and J are TRBV5-1 and TRBJ1-2; D ambiguous. CDR1 and CDR2 (germline): SGHRS, YFSETQ. The CDR3 is 14 residues long. The CDR3 sequence is CAGSLESGLYGYTF. For the CDR3, the DNA is TGCGCCGGCAGCTTGGAGTCTGGACTCTATGGCTACACCTTC.

This clonotype came up a few times. A read error may account for a junction end that differs from germline. This sequence joins TRBV12-3 or TRBV12-4 and TRBJ2-1; maybe TRBD2 (6 bases). The CDR3 sequence is 15 residues long. CDR3 in amino acids: CASSLEGRGYNEQFF. CDR3 sequence (DNA): TGTGCCAGCAGCTTAGAGGGGCGGGGCTACAATGAGCAGTTCTTC.

This chain connects TRBV28 to TRBJ2-1; TRBD1 is a possible D gene (8 bases). V lost 2 bases and J lost 5, with 19 bases in between. Germline CDR1 reads MDHEN; CDR2 reads SYDVKM. There are 17 residues in the CDR3. The CDR3 sequence: CASSLIGQGGRDNEQFF. The CDR3 coding sequence is TGTGCCAGCAGTTTAATCGGACAGGGAGGGAGGGACAATGAGCAGTTCTTC.

On this clonotype itself: A read error likely explains this, since a far larger clone differs by one base. The gene calls are TRBV12-3 or TRBV12-4 and TRBJ1-1; 7 bases fit TRBD1. CDR3 length equals 14 residues. CDR3 in DNA: TGTGCCAACAGTCCCCGGACAGGGAACACTGAAGCTTTCTTT. Its translation: CANSPRTGNTEAFF.

J is TRBJ1-1 and V is TRBV7-9, with 7 bases identical to TRBD1. CDR3 size: 16 residues. Trimming removed 5 bases from V and 7 bases from J; junction bases left unmatched: 16. CDR1 is SEHNR, CDR2 FQNEAQ, per germline (reference sequence). The CDR3 here is CASSLLSRGQKVEAFF. In DNA form, the CDR3 reads TGTGCCAGCAGCCTACTCAGCCGGGGACAGAAAGTTGAAGCTTTCTTT.

This clonotype was recorded a few times. The chain is built from TRBV20-1 and TRBJ2-7; 8 bases agree with TRBD2. CDR1 is DFQATT and CDR2 is SNEGSKA in the germline V gene (reference sequence). The junction had 4 bases not matched to a gene; V was cut back by 6 bases and J by 3 bases. CDR3 length: 12 residues. The CDR3 region has the DNA TGCAGTGCGGCACTAGCGGTCTACGAGCAGTACTTC. Translated: CSAALAVYEQYF.

The V and J genes are TRBV6-5 and TRBJ1-1, with TRBD1 as a possible D gene (5 bases). This CDR3 region has 13 residues. V gave up 7 bases and J gave up 4 bases, with 13 bases separating them. Germline CDR1 is MNHEY and CDR2 is SVGAGI. CDR3: CASTGPGPTEAFF. The CDR3 region has the DNA TGTGCCAGCACCGGGCCAGGGCCCACTGAAGCTTTCTTT.

The chain links TRBV3-1 to TRBJ2-1; D is unclear. V lost 3 bases to trimming and J lost 4 bases, with 10 bases between them. The CDR3 loop spans 14 amino acids. The germline V gene has CDR1 LGHDT and CDR2 YNNKEL (reference sequence). In nucleotides, the CDR3 is TGTGCCAGCAGCCAGGTGGCTCTATACAATGAGCAGTTCTTC. Translation: CASSQVALYNEQFF.

The chain uses TRBV4-1 and TRBJ2-4, with D uncertain. CDR1 is MGHRA, CDR2 YSYEKL, per germline. The ends were cut back, 2 bases at V and 3 bases at J, with 8 bases in the middle. This CDR3 is 14 amino acids long. The DNA for the CDR3 is TGCGCCAGCAGCCAATGGTTAGTCAAAAACATTCAGTACTTC. Translating gives CASSQWLVKNIQYF.

The chain recombines TRBV4-1 with TRBJ2-3, with D maybe TRBD2 (5 bases). Trimming took 1 base from V and 1 from J, leaving 15 bases between them. This CDR3 has 17 amino acids. Germline CDR1 reads MGHRA; CDR2 reads YSYEKL. CDR3: CASSQGYEGEGTDTQYF. The CDR3 nucleotides read TGCGCCAGCAGCCAAGGATACGAGGGTGAGGGCACAGATACGCAGTATTTT.

This clonotype was observed a handful of times. The chain links TRBV7-9 to TRBJ2-3, with D perhaps matching TRBD2 (5 bases). The CDR3 consists of 15 residues. V shed 4 bases and J shed 5 bases, with 16 bases lying between them. Looked up from germline, CDR1 is SEHNR and CDR2 is FQNEAQ (reference sequence). The CDR3 is CASSSASFDRDTQYF. The CDR3 nucleotides are TGTGCCAGCAGCTCAGCTAGCTTTGATAGAGATACGCAGTATTTT.

This clonotype was seen a few times. The J gene is TRBJ2-7, the V gene TRBV6-5, with TRBD2 matching over 7 bases. The germline CDR1 and CDR2 sequences are MNHEY and SVGAGI. This CDR3 is built from 15 residues. Trimming removed 5 bases from V and 5 bases from J; junction bases left unmatched: 12. The CDR3 is CASSPRLAKFHEQYF. CDR3 bases: TGTGCCAGCAGTCCCCGACTAGCTAAATTCCACGAGCAGTACTTC.

This clonotype was recorded at least ten times. The CDR3 reads CASSLLGQKATDTQYF. In DNA, the CDR3 is TGTGCCAGCAGCCTACTTGGACAAAAGGCCACAGATACGCAGTATTTT. J is TRBJ2-3 and V is TRBV2; D perhaps matches TRBD1 (5 bases). V was cut by 6 bases and J by 2 bases, with 18 bases left in between. This CDR3 spans 16 amino acids. Germline assignment: CDR1 SNHLY and CDR2 FYNNEI.

This clonotype has just a few counts. V and J are TRBV6-1 and TRBJ2-3, with D perhaps TRBD1 or TRBD2 (5 bases each). The germline V gene encodes CDR1 MNHNS and CDR2 SASEGT. Trimming pared 5 bases from V and 6 bases from J, leaving 27 bases between. CDR3 length: 18 amino acids. The CDR3 loop is CASSPLPSAFLGTDTQYF. The CDR3 bases are TGTGCCAGCAGTCCACTCCCCTCTGCGTTTTTGGGGACGGATACGCAGTATTTT.

The chain recombines TRBV5-1 with TRBJ2-1, with 9 bases that match TRBD1. Germline CDR1 reads SGHRS; CDR2 reads YFSETQ. This CDR3 has 17 amino acids. Trimming at V came to 1 base and at J to 8 bases, leaving 13 bases not matched to a gene. Written as DNA, the CDR3 is TGCGCCAGCAGCTTGTTTGGGACAGGGCAAGGTTCCGATGAGCAGTTCTTC. As protein: CASSLFGTGQGSDEQFF.

The rearrangement links TRBV5-1 to TRBJ1-2; 9 nucleotides agree with TRBD1. Trimming took 3 bases from V and 8 from J; bases not matched to a gene: 11. This CDR3 comprises 15 residues. Germline V gene lookup returns CDR1 SGHRS and CDR2 YFSETQ. The CDR3 bases are TGCGCCAGCAGCTACGACCGGGACAGGGAACGCGGCTACACCTTC. Protein product: CASSYDRDRERGYTF.

CDR3 coding DNA: TGTGCCAGCAGCTCATGGGGACAGTCCCTAGCCAAAAACATTCAGTACTTC. The encoded protein is CASSSWGQSLAKNIQYF. The chain combines TRBV7-9 with TRBJ2-4, with 7 bases matching TRBD1. The V segment lost 4 bases and the J segment 0 bases; nucleotides outside the gene matches: 9. This CDR3 is 17 amino acids long. The germline gives CDR1 SEHNR, CDR2 FQNEAQ (reference sequence).

The CDR3 DNA follows: TGTGCCAGCAGCCAACCAACCTATCAGCCCCAGCATTTT. Its protein is CASSQPTYQPQHF. The V gene is TRBV4-2, the J gene TRBJ1-5, with D uncertain. This CDR3 comprises 13 residues. Germline CDR1 LGHNA, CDR2 YNFKEQ. The V gene lost 2 bases and the J gene lost 5 bases, with 7 bases spanning the gap.

About this clonotype: A junction end diverges from the germline sequence, so it may reflect a read error. The J gene is TRBJ1-1, the V gene TRBV20-1; a possible D gene is TRBD1 (5 bases). This CDR3 is 14 amino acids long. From germline, CDR1 is DFQATT and CDR2 SNEGSKA (reference sequence). CDR3 DNA sequence: TGCAGTGCTAGAGTTAAGGGGATGAACACTGAGGCTTTCTTT. It specifies CSARVKGMNTEAFF.

The chain uses TRBV27 and TRBJ2-6; D is unresolved. The CDR3 consists of 15 residues. CDR1 MNHEY and CDR2 SMNVEV come from the germline V gene (reference sequence). The germline V and J ends were trimmed by 5 bases and 0 bases, with 8 bases remaining between them. CDR3 in DNA: TGTGCCAGCAGTCCCTGGAGCTCTGGGGCCAACGTCCTGACTTTC. Translated: CASSPWSSGANVLTF.

V is TRBV7-9 and J is TRBJ2-5; a weak D match, TRBD2 (6 bases). This CDR3 comprises 16 residues. Germline V gene sequence: CDR1 SEHNR, CDR2 FQNEAQ (reference sequence). The ends were cut back, 1 base at V and 7 bases at J, with 19 bases in the middle. The CDR3 sequence is CASSLVWTGELGTQYF. The DNA for the CDR3 is TGTGCCAGCAGCTTAGTTTGGACGGGGGAACTCGGGACCCAGTACTTC.

This clonotype was picked up a small number of times. This chain uses TRBV29-1 with TRBJ2-2; TRBD1 matches 10 bases. The length of the CDR3 is 13 residues. The J segment lost 3 bases and the V segment lost 7 bases, leaving 2 bases of the junction unmatched. Germline assignment: CDR1 SQVTM and CDR2 ANQGSEA. The CDR3 here is CSGGTGDTGELFF. The CDR3 DNA follows: TGCAGCGGGGGGACAGGGGACACCGGGGAGCTGTTTTTT.

The chain joins TRBV7-2 to TRBJ2-1; D is perhaps TRBD1 (5 bases). Deletions cut 7 bases from V and 6 bases from J, with 16 bases between. The CDR3 runs 14 residues. Germline loops: CDR1 SGHTA, CDR2 FQGNSA. CDR3 loop: CASTTFRQTNEQFF. CDR3 DNA: TGTGCCAGCACCACGTTCCGACAGACCAATGAGCAGTTCTTC.

The table lists this clonotype with a few counts. The chain joins TRBV12-3 or TRBV12-4 to TRBJ2-2; D unclear. The CDR3 is 16 amino acids. Trimming left V 2 bases short and J 0 bases short, with 10 bases between. CDR3 bases: TGTGCCAGCAGTTTATCCCTAGGCCCGAACACCGGGGAGCTGTTTTTT. Residues: CASSLSLGPNTGELFF.

The rearrangement uses TRBV2 and TRBJ2-7, with 9 bases lining up with TRBD1. In germline, CDR1 is SNHLY, CDR2 FYNNEI. This CDR3 comprises 15 residues. Losses at the gene ends were 4 bases for V and 0 bases for J; bases not matched to a gene: 4. CDR3 coding DNA: TGTGCCAGCAGTGGACCGGGACAGGGCTCCTACGAGCAGTACTTC. It translates to CASSGPGQGSYEQYF.

DNA for the CDR3: TGTGCCAGCAGTTTAAAGAGGGTGGGCACCGGGGAGCTGTTTTTT. This encodes CASSLKRVGTGELFF. The V gene is TRBV12-3 or TRBV12-4, the J gene TRBJ2-2; the D gene is possibly TRBD2 (5 bases). The CDR3 consists of 15 residues. Trimming stripped 2 bases from V and 4 bases from J, with 11 bases between.

This chain uses TRBV27 with TRBJ2-2, with 7 bases lining up with TRBD1. Germline CDR1 MNHEY, CDR2 SMNVEV (reference sequence). The CDR3 consists of 15 residues. Losses at the gene ends were 5 bases for V and 4 bases for J; bases not matched to a gene: 7. The CDR3 nucleotides read TGTGCCAGCAGTGTAACAGGGGCAGTCACCGGGGAGCTGTTTTTT. This gives the protein CASSVTGAVTGELFF.